This T cell receptor (beta chain) came from a study of cytomegalovirus exposure and HLA in healthy donors. Study-wide results and caveats: Available immune exposure information was restricted to CMV serostatus only. Across donors, presence/absence analyses took sequencing depth to be roughly uniform.

PCR amplification relied on 60 Vbeta primers (plus 13 Jbeta primers). Sequencing used immunoSEQ multiplex PCR; TCRdb keeps in-frame clones, though not all of them. The sample shows around 110,000 clones, over 75% of them seen only once. CDR1 is MGHRA and CDR2 is YSYEKL in the germline V gene. Trimming removed 9 bases from V and 5 bases from J; junction bases left unmatched: 10. CDR3 length: 15 residues. About this clone: The antigen is undetermined.

Sequenced sample: PBMCs. The chain is built from TRBV4-1 and TRBJ2-3, with 11 bases lining up with TRBD1. This receptor was obtained from a male donor in good health and CMV-seronegative. The CDR3 DNA reads as TGCGCCAGTAAAGAGGGACAGGGGGATGTAGATACGCAGTATTTT. It encodes CASKEGQGDVDTQYF.